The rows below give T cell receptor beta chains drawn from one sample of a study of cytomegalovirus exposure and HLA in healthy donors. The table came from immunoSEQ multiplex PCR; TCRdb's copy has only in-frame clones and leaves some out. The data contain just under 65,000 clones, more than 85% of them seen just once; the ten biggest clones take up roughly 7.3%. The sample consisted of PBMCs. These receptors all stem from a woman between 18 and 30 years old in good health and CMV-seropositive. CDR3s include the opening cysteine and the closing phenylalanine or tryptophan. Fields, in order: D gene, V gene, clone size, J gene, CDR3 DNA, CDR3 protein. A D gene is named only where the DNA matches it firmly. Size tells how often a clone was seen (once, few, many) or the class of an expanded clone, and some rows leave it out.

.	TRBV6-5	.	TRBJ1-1	TGTGCCAGCGGCAGGGCCAACACTGAAGCTTTCTTT	CASGRANTEAFF
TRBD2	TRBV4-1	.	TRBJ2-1	TGCGCCAGCAGCCAAGATCGCCTAGCGGGGGGGCCGGGGAATGAGCAGTTCTTC	CASSQDRLAGGPGNEQFF
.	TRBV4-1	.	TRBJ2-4	TGCGCCAGCAGCCAAGACCTGGGACACCAAGGGATCATTCAGTACTTC	CASSQDLGHQGIIQYF
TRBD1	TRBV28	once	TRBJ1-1	TGTGCCAGCAGCCGGCAGGGACAGGGGACTGAAGCTTTCTTT	CASSRQGQGTEAFF
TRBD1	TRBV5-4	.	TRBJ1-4	TGTGCCAGCAGCGGGGGACAGCGGAATGAAAAACTGTTTTTT	CASSGGQRNEKLFF
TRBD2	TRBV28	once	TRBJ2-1	TGTGCCAGCAGCTCTAGCGGGAGCCATGTCTCCCCTTACAATGAGCAGTTCTTC	CASSSSGSHVSPYNEQFF
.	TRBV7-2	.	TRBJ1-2	TGTGCCAGCAGCTCCTACACGGAGATCTATGGCTACACCTTC	CASSSYTEIYGYTF
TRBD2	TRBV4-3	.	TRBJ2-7	TGCGCCAGCAGCCAAGGGACTAGCAGTTCCGACGAGCAGTACTTC	CASSQGTSSSDEQYF
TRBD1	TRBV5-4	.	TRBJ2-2	TGTGCCAGCTCTAACGAACAGGGGGCCTTCACCGGGGAGCTGTTTTTT	CASSNEQGAFTGELFF
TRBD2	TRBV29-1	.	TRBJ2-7	TGCAGCGTGGCGGGAGTAGGGGCTTCCTACGAGCAGTACTTC	CSVAGVGASYEQYF
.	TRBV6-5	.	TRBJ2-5	TGTGCCAGCAGTTACAGCAGCTACCCCGAGACTCAGTACTTC	CASSYSSYPETQYF
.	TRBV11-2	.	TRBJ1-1	TGTGCCAGCAGGCCGGGACAATCGAACACTGAAGCTTTCTTT	CASRPGQSNTEAFF
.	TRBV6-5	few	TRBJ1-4	TGTGCCAGCAGTTACTTCGCAGGGCGGCCCGAAAAACTGTTTTTT	CASSYFAGRPEKLFF
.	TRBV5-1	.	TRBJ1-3	TGCGCCAGCAGCTTGGCAGGTTATGGAAACACCATATATTTT	CASSLAGYGNTIYF
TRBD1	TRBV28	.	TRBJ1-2	TGTGCCAGCAGTTCCGCGGGACAGATCTATGGCTACACCTTC	CASSSAGQIYGYTF
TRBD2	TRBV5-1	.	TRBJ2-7	TGCGCCAGCAGCTTAGGTCTAGCGGGTATCGAGCAGTACTTC	CASSLGLAGIEQYF
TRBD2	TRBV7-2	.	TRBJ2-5	TGTGCCAGCAGCACGCGTCTAGCGGGGGCCATCCAGGAGACCCAGTACTTC	CASSTRLAGAIQETQYF
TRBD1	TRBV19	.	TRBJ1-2	TGTGCCAGTAGTAATCAGGGGGCCAGTGGCTACACCTTC	CASSNQGASGYTF
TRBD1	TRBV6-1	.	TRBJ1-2	TGTGCCAGCAGGGACAGGGAGAATGGCTACACCTTC	CASRDRENGYTF
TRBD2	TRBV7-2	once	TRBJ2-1	TGTGCCAGCAGCGTCTCCGGGGGGGCCTCCTACAATGAGCAGTTCTTC	CASSVSGGASYNEQFF
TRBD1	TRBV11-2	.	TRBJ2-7	TGTGCCAGCAGCTTAGAGACGGACAGGGGCTACGAGCAGTACTTC	CASSLETDRGYEQYF
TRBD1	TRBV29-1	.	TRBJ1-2	TGCAGCGTTTCCAGGACAGGGTCGTCGGGGACCTATGGCTACACCTTC	CSVSRTGSSGTYGYTF
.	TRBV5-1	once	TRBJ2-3	TGCGCCAGCAGCTTGGGGGCGGGGAACACAGATACGCAGTATTTT	CASSLGAGNTDTQYF
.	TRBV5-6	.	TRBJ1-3	TGTGCCAGCAGCTTGCTACAGGGTCCGGGAAACACCATATATTTT	CASSLLQGPGNTIYF
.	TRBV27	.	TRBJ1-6	TGTGCCAGCACTCTCTCCTCAGGGTCCCTTTGGCCCCTCCACTTT	CASTLSSGSLWPLHF
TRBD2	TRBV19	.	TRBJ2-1	TGTGCCAGTAGCCGGGCTAGCGGGAGCTATGAGCAGTTCTTC	CASSRASGSYEQFF
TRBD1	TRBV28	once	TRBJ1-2	TGTGCCAGCAGTTTATGGAGGACAGGGGGCGTTGGCTACACCTTC	CASSLWRTGGVGYTF
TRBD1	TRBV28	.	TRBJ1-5	TGTGCCAGCAGTGAGGGACAGGGGTTCAGTCAGCCCCAGCATTTT	CASSEGQGFSQPQHF
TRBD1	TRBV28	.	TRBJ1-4	TGTGCCAGCAGCAGAGGACAGGGGACAGCAACTAATGAAAAACTGTTTTTT	CASSRGQGTATNEKLFF
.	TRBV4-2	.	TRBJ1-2	TGTGCCAGCAGCCAAGATAGGGGCGACTATGGCTACACCTTC	CASSQDRGDYGYTF
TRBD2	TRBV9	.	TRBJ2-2	TGTGCCAGCGGAATTCGGACTAGCGGGAGGAACACCGGGGAGCTGTTTTTT	CASGIRTSGRNTGELFF
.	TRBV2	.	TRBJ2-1	TGTGCCAGCAGTGATTCCGCGGGGCCCTACAATGAGCAGTTCTTC	CASSDSAGPYNEQFF
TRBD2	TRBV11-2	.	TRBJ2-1	TGTGCCAGCAGCTTATTAACCCAAGATTCTAGCGGCCAGTTCTTC	CASSLLTQDSSGQFF
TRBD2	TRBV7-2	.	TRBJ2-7	TGTGCCAGCAGCAATTGGGGAGTGCAGATAGCGGGGGACGAGCAGTACTTC	CASSNWGVQIAGDEQYF
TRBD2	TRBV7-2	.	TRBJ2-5	TGTGCCAGCAGCCCAGACGGGGGGGATGGGGAGACCCAGTACTTC	CASSPDGGDGETQYF
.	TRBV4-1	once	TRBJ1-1	TGCGCCAGCAGCCAAGGTCCAAACACTGAAGCTTTCTTT	CASSQGPNTEAFF
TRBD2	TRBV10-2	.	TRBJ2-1	TGCGCCAGCAGTGAGTCCCTAGCGGGGGGGAATAATGAGCAGTTCTTC	CASSESLAGGNNEQFF
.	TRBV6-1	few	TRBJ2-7	TGTGCCAGCGCGGGGCAGGGCGGCTACGAGCAGTACTTC	CASAGQGGYEQYF
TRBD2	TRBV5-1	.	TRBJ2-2	TGCGCCAGCAGCTTGGGACTAGCGGCCGGGGAGCTGTTTTTT	CASSLGLAAGELFF
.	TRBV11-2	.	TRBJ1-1	TGTGCCAGCAGCTTAGGTTCAGGGGAAGGGGAGGAAGCTTTCTTT	CASSLGSGEGEEAFF